Described below is a single TCR beta chain sequence and its context. What it binds is not known. Alongside a J-beta primer mix, a sample-barcoded 5' primer served in a second PCR lasting about 6 to 11 cycles. Each of the cDNA molecules was tagged by a template-switch adaptor with 12 random nucleotides. Each CDR3 protein gets one entry after TCRdb re-called the 5' RACE reads with MiXCR. The table shows 800,000 to 950,000 distinct CDR3 sequences, with around 49% occurring only once. The source of the sample is a study of blood T cells in healthy people across ages. Germline V gene lookup returns CDR1 KGHSH and CDR2 LQKENI. V lost 3 bases and J 1 base, leaving 15 bases between the germline ends. This CDR3 comprises 16 residues. The study, taken as a whole, reports: A roughly linear age-dependent decrease characterized TCR beta diversity per million T cells. Unsorted PBMC input precluded a conclusive naive versus antigen-experienced comparison. Researchers deemed the diversity estimates from one million T cells underestimates.

This receptor was identified in a young man in good health. The chain uses TRBV18 and TRBJ1-1, with D perhaps TRBD1 (5 bases). The sample consisted of blood. For the CDR3, the DNA is TGTGCCAGCTCACCTCCCGGGCAGGGAAGGAACACTGAAGCTTTCTTT. It codes for CASSPPGQGRNTEAFF.